A selection of T cell receptor beta chains follows, all from one sample in a study of blood T cell repertoires in COVID-19. The table came from immunoSEQ multiplex PCR; TCRdb's copy has only in-frame clones and leaves some out. This table has 250,000 to 350,000 clones, roughly 84% appearing once. Material: peripheral blood. All receptors derive from a human donor with COVID-19, enrolled during active disease. The donor label of this sample is uncertain. Each CDR3 is given with its conserved first and last residue. The D gene is left open where the match is weak. Clone size appears in some rows only: once, few, many, or a class for an expanded clone.

d_call: -; j_call: TRBJ2-7; v_call: TRBV7-2; clone_size: -; cdr3_aa: CASSLGGRITIGQYF; cdr3_nt: TGTGCCAGCAGCTTAGGCGGAAGGATAACTATCGGGCAGTACTTC
d_call: TRBD1; j_call: TRBJ1-2; v_call: TRBV4-1; clone_size: -; cdr3_aa: CASSQVFIGQGHRGFYGYTF; cdr3_nt: TGCGCCAGCAGCCAAGTTTTCATCGGACAGGGCCATCGGGGATTCTATGGCTACACCTTC
d_call: TRBD1; j_call: TRBJ1-1; v_call: TRBV7-3; clone_size: -; cdr3_aa: CASSPYHGQAEAFF; cdr3_nt: TGTGCCAGCAGCCCCTACCATGGACAGGCTGAAGCTTTCTTT
d_call: -; j_call: TRBJ1-6; v_call: TRBV9; clone_size: few; cdr3_aa: CASSPGSPLGTSPLHF; cdr3_nt: TGTGCCAGCAGCCCAGGGTCTCCGTTAGGTACTTCACCCCTCCACTTT
d_call: TRBD1; j_call: TRBJ2-7; v_call: TRBV19; clone_size: -; cdr3_aa: CASSSGGDVGEQYF; cdr3_nt: TGTGCCAGTAGTTCAGGGGGCGACGTAGGCGAGCAGTACTTC
d_call: -; j_call: TRBJ1-1; v_call: TRBV12-3/TRBV12-4; clone_size: -; cdr3_aa: CASSLDQGTEAFF; cdr3_nt: TGTGCCAGCAGTTTAGATCAGGGAACTGAAGCTTTCTTT
d_call: TRBD1; j_call: TRBJ1-1; v_call: TRBV6-5; clone_size: few; cdr3_aa: CASRWDRGDDTEAFF; cdr3_nt: TGTGCCAGCAGATGGGACAGGGGGGACGACACTGAAGCTTTCTTT
d_call: -; j_call: TRBJ2-7; v_call: TRBV11-2; clone_size: -; cdr3_aa: CASSLLGPNWEQYF; cdr3_nt: TGTGCCAGCAGCTTGCTGGGCCCTAATTGGGAGCAGTACTTC
d_call: -; j_call: TRBJ2-1; v_call: TRBV29-1; clone_size: -; cdr3_aa: CSAHLSNEQFF; cdr3_nt: TGCAGCGCCCACCTCAGCAATGAGCAGTTCTTC
d_call: TRBD2; j_call: TRBJ2-5; v_call: TRBV28; clone_size: -; cdr3_aa: CASSSSGTSFRETQYF; cdr3_nt: TGTGCCAGCAGTTCATCCGGGACTAGCTTTAGGGAGACCCAGTACTTC
d_call: TRBD2; j_call: TRBJ2-5; v_call: TRBV29-1; clone_size: -; cdr3_aa: CSAGGLAEETQYF; cdr3_nt: TGCAGCGCTGGAGGACTAGCGGAAGAGACCCAGTACTTC
d_call: TRBD1; j_call: TRBJ1-1; v_call: TRBV28; clone_size: -; cdr3_aa: CASSRWDSMNTEAFF; cdr3_nt: TGTGCCAGCAGTCGATGGGACAGCATGAACACTGAAGCTTTCTTT
d_call: TRBD1; j_call: TRBJ2-7; v_call: TRBV27; clone_size: -; cdr3_aa: CASSLGQGSYEQYF; cdr3_nt: TGTGCCAGCAGCTTAGGACAGGGTTCCTACGAGCAGTACTTC
d_call: TRBD2; j_call: TRBJ2-3; v_call: TRBV25-1; clone_size: once; cdr3_aa: CASSESNSGLYRDTQYF; cdr3_nt: TGTGCCAGCAGTGAATCGAATAGCGGGCTATACCGCGATACGCAGTATTTT
d_call: -; j_call: TRBJ2-5; v_call: TRBV3-1/TRBV3-2; clone_size: -; cdr3_aa: CASSPLMETQYF; cdr3_nt: TGTGCCAGCAGCCCACTTATGGAGACCCAGTACTTC
d_call: -; j_call: TRBJ2-7; v_call: TRBV27; clone_size: -; cdr3_aa: CASSRGLAYEQYF; cdr3_nt: TGTGCCAGCAGTAGAGGACTTGCCTACGAGCAGTACTTC
d_call: TRBD2; j_call: TRBJ2-3; v_call: TRBV5-4; clone_size: once; cdr3_aa: CASSSSGTSTDTQYF; cdr3_nt: TGTGCCAGCAGCAGTAGCGGGACTAGCACAGATACGCAGTATTTT
d_call: -; j_call: TRBJ1-5; v_call: TRBV27; clone_size: -; cdr3_aa: CASSITGFNQPQHF; cdr3_nt: TGTGCCAGCAGTATAACGGGTTTCAATCAGCCCCAGCATTTT
d_call: -; j_call: TRBJ1-2; v_call: TRBV12-3/TRBV12-4; clone_size: -; cdr3_aa: CASSPSRYGYTF; cdr3_nt: TGTGCCAGCAGCCCTTCCCGTTATGGCTACACCTTC
d_call: -; j_call: TRBJ2-3; v_call: TRBV6-6; clone_size: -; cdr3_aa: CASSRGSTDTQYF; cdr3_nt: TGTGCCAGCAGTAGAGGGAGCACAGATACGCAGTATTTT
d_call: -; j_call: TRBJ1-5; v_call: TRBV28; clone_size: -; cdr3_aa: CASSLGGQPQHF; cdr3_nt: TGTGCCAGCAGTTTGGGGGGTCAGCCCCAGCATTTT
d_call: -; j_call: TRBJ2-7; v_call: TRBV5-1; clone_size: -; cdr3_aa: CASSPRHLTYEQYF; cdr3_nt: TGCGCCAGCAGCCCGAGGCACCTAACCTACGAGCAGTACTTC
d_call: -; j_call: TRBJ1-5; v_call: TRBV29-1; clone_size: -; cdr3_aa: CSASGGSQPQHF; cdr3_nt: TGCAGCGCCTCGGGCGGGAGTCAGCCCCAGCATTTT
d_call: TRBD1; j_call: TRBJ1-1; v_call: TRBV28; clone_size: -; cdr3_aa: CASSSRGQLERTEAFF; cdr3_nt: TGTGCCAGCAGTTCTAGGGGACAGTTGGAAAGGACTGAAGCTTTCTTT
d_call: -; j_call: TRBJ2-1; v_call: TRBV12-3/TRBV12-4; clone_size: -; cdr3_aa: CASSFRDNEQFF; cdr3_nt: TGTGCCAGCAGTTTCAGGGACAATGAGCAGTTCTTC